These T cell receptor beta chains were read from a single sample in a study of blood T cell repertoires in COVID-19. Here immunoSEQ multiplex PCR was the method, and the copy in TCRdb shows in-frame clones only, minus some. The sample records roughly 140,000 clones, roughly 82% being singletons. The sequenced sample was peripheral blood. All receptors come from a woman aged 45-65 years with acute or convalescent COVID-19. CDR3s include the opening cysteine and the closing phenylalanine or tryptophan. The order of the fields is V gene, J gene, D gene, clone size, CDR3 DNA, CDR3 protein. The D gene is left open where the match is weak. Not all rows give a size; the values are once, few, many and, for expanded clones, a class.

v_gene: TRBV5-6; j_gene: TRBJ1-2; d_gene: TRBD1; abundance: -; CDR3nt: TGTGCCAGCAGCTTGGACAGGGGTCCAACCTTC; CDR3aa: CASSLDRGPTF
v_gene: TRBV13; j_gene: TRBJ1-1; d_gene: -; abundance: -; CDR3nt: TGTGCCAGCAGCGAGGGACTCTATAGCACTGAAGCTTTCTTT; CDR3aa: CASSEGLYSTEAFF
v_gene: TRBV5-8; j_gene: TRBJ2-3; d_gene: TRBD2; abundance: -; CDR3nt: TGTGCCAGCAGCCCGGGGACTAGCGGGAGTAGCACAGATACGCAGTATTTT; CDR3aa: CASSPGTSGSSTDTQYF
v_gene: TRBV7-2; j_gene: TRBJ1-2; d_gene: -; abundance: -; CDR3nt: TGTGCCAGCAGCTCGCAGGGGACGGGCTATGGCTACACCTTC; CDR3aa: CASSSQGTGYGYTF
v_gene: TRBV3-1/TRBV3-2; j_gene: TRBJ2-3; d_gene: TRBD1; abundance: -; CDR3nt: TGTGCCAGCAGCCAAGGGACAGGGGACACAGATACGCAGTATTTT; CDR3aa: CASSQGTGDTDTQYF
v_gene: TRBV24-1; j_gene: TRBJ2-7; d_gene: TRBD2; abundance: -; CDR3nt: TGTGCCACCCCCATGCCCCCTAGCGGGAGGGCCCACGAGCAGTACTTC; CDR3aa: CATPMPPSGRAHEQYF
v_gene: TRBV7-9; j_gene: TRBJ1-2; d_gene: TRBD1; abundance: -; CDR3nt: TGTGCCAGCAGCTTTTGGACAGGGGACGGCTACACCTTC; CDR3aa: CASSFWTGDGYTF
v_gene: TRBV29-1; j_gene: TRBJ2-7; d_gene: -; abundance: -; CDR3nt: TGCAGCGTCCCCTTGGGGCAGAAGCAGTACTTC; CDR3aa: CSVPLGQKQYF
v_gene: TRBV6-1; j_gene: TRBJ1-3; d_gene: -; abundance: -; CDR3nt: TGTGCCAGCAGTGAATTGGGCGTAAGCTCTGGAAACACCATATATTTT; CDR3aa: CASSELGVSSGNTIYF
v_gene: TRBV5-6; j_gene: TRBJ1-2; d_gene: -; abundance: few; CDR3nt: TGTGCCAGCACCACAACTAAGGAGGGAATGATAAGCTACACCTTC; CDR3aa: CASTTTKEGMISYTF
v_gene: TRBV6-5; j_gene: TRBJ2-1; d_gene: TRBD1; abundance: -; CDR3nt: TGTGCCAGCAGACCGGGGACAGGGGCCCTTAAGGAGCAGTTCTTC; CDR3aa: CASRPGTGALKEQFF
v_gene: TRBV19; j_gene: TRBJ2-3; d_gene: TRBD1; abundance: -; CDR3nt: TGTGCCAGTAGTGCCCAGAACAGGGGAATCGGCACAGATACGCAGTATTTT; CDR3aa: CASSAQNRGIGTDTQYF
v_gene: TRBV6-6; j_gene: TRBJ1-2; d_gene: -; abundance: -; CDR3nt: TGTGCCAGCAGCGCAGGGGTAGACTATGGCTACACCTTC; CDR3aa: CASSAGVDYGYTF
v_gene: TRBV19; j_gene: TRBJ2-5; d_gene: TRBD2; abundance: once; CDR3nt: TGTGCCAGTAGTATTCCCGCTAGCGGGAGGGGAGAGACCCAGTACTTC; CDR3aa: CASSIPASGRGETQYF
v_gene: TRBV5-6; j_gene: TRBJ1-1; d_gene: -; abundance: -; CDR3nt: TGTGCCAGCAGCTCACCCCCCTCAGGGGAGAGCACTGAAGCTTTCTTT; CDR3aa: CASSSPPSGESTEAFF
v_gene: TRBV19; j_gene: TRBJ1-2; d_gene: TRBD1; abundance: -; CDR3nt: TGTGCCAGTAGCCCGGACAGGGTGGCAGCCTATGGCTACACCTTC; CDR3aa: CASSPDRVAAYGYTF
v_gene: TRBV3-1/TRBV3-2; j_gene: TRBJ1-3; d_gene: TRBD1; abundance: -; CDR3nt: TGTGCCAGCCAGGACAGGAAGACAGGGAACACCATATATTTT; CDR3aa: CASQDRKTGNTIYF
v_gene: TRBV28; j_gene: TRBJ1-5; d_gene: -; abundance: -; CDR3nt: TGTGCCACCGGAGAGGGAGGGTTTAGCAATCAGCCCCAGCATTTT; CDR3aa: CATGEGGFSNQPQHF
v_gene: TRBV4-2; j_gene: TRBJ1-4; d_gene: TRBD1; abundance: few; CDR3nt: TGTGCCAGCAGCCAAGGGACAGGGGGAGGCACCTGGGGAAAACTGTTTTTT; CDR3aa: CASSQGTGGGTWGKLFF
v_gene: TRBV5-5; j_gene: TRBJ1-3; d_gene: -; abundance: -; CDR3nt: TGTGCCAGCATACGAACGGGGGGATCTGGAAACACCATATATTTT; CDR3aa: CASIRTGGSGNTIYF
v_gene: TRBV7-9; j_gene: TRBJ1-5; d_gene: TRBD1; abundance: -; CDR3nt: TGTGCCAGCAGCCCCTCGCGAGGACAGGGTAGAGATCAGCCCCAGCATTTT; CDR3aa: CASSPSRGQGRDQPQHF
v_gene: TRBV11-2; j_gene: TRBJ1-1; d_gene: -; abundance: few; CDR3nt: TGTGCCAGCAGCTTAGTCGGGGGAGGCACTGAAGCTTTCTTT; CDR3aa: CASSLVGGGTEAFF
v_gene: TRBV18; j_gene: TRBJ2-3; d_gene: -; abundance: once; CDR3nt: TGTGCCAGCGCTAAAACGACCGGGACGGACAGGTATTTT; CDR3aa: CASAKTTGTDRYF
v_gene: TRBV5-4; j_gene: TRBJ2-1; d_gene: TRBD1; abundance: -; CDR3nt: TGTGCCAGCAGCTCCTCGACAGGGTACAATGAGCAGTTCTTC; CDR3aa: CASSSSTGYNEQFF
v_gene: TRBV4-3; j_gene: TRBJ1-1; d_gene: -; abundance: -; CDR3nt: TGCGCCAGCAGGAGAAGTTTAGACACTGAAGCTTTCTTT; CDR3aa: CASRRSLDTEAFF
v_gene: TRBV30; j_gene: TRBJ1-5; d_gene: -; abundance: -; CDR3nt: TGTGCCTGGAGTGGCGCTGAACTTAATAGCAATCAGCCCCAGCATTTT; CDR3aa: CAWSGAELNSNQPQHF
v_gene: TRBV7-3; j_gene: TRBJ2-3; d_gene: TRBD2; abundance: -; CDR3nt: TGTGCCAGCAGCTTAACGACTAGCGGGCCCGATACGCAGTATTTT; CDR3aa: CASSLTTSGPDTQYF
v_gene: TRBV4-1; j_gene: TRBJ1-6; d_gene: TRBD1; abundance: -; CDR3nt: TGCGCCAGCAGCCAAGTATTCAGGGGGAAGAGTTCACCCCTCCACTTT; CDR3aa: CASSQVFRGKSSPLHF
v_gene: TRBV7-9; j_gene: TRBJ2-3; d_gene: TRBD1; abundance: -; CDR3nt: TGTGCCAGCAGCTTAGTGGGACAGGGACGAAGGGTGAGCGGTACGCAGTATTTT; CDR3aa: CASSLVGQGRRVSGTQYF
v_gene: TRBV18; j_gene: TRBJ1-3; d_gene: TRBD1; abundance: -; CDR3nt: TGTGCCAGCTCACTTCAGACAGGGTTTGAAAACACCATATATTTT; CDR3aa: CASSLQTGFENTIYF